Presented here are 19 T cell receptor beta chains from one specimen sequenced in a study of T cell clonality in common variable immunodeficiency. Points from the study as a whole: In common variable immunodeficiency, TCR beta chains reportedly carried fewer deletions and N-nucleotide insertions.

Clones were read by immunoSEQ multiplex PCR, and TCRdb kept only the in-frame ones, dropping some. The sample counts under 8,500 clones, none seen once; the ten largest own around 4.7%. These receptors have no known antigen. The sequenced sample consisted of peripheral blood mononuclear cells. These receptors originate from a human donor with common variable immunodeficiency.

As concerns this clone: The read ends 3 residues before the CDR3 terminus; that terminus is restored from the germline J gene. The rearrangement uses TRBV19 and TRBJ2-7; possible D gene TRBD2, 5 bases. In germline, CDR1 is LNHDA, CDR2 SQIVND (reference sequence). CDR3 length: 15 amino acids. V gave up 1 base and J gave up 1 base, with 11 bases separating them. The CDR3: CASSIGTPISYEQYF. CDR3 bases read: TGTGCCAGTAGTATAGGGACTCCGATTTCCTACGAG.

Comments on this clone: Read sequence stops 3 residues before the CDR3 end, and the germline J gene provides the missing end. This rearrangement joins TRBV7-2 to TRBJ2-5; D is possibly TRBD2 (6 bases). Germline CDR1 is SGHTA and CDR2 is FQGNSA. V dropped 3 bases and J dropped 1 base, with 12 bases sitting between them. The CDR3 runs 15 residues. The CDR3 here is CASSFESGLQETQYF. Partial CDR3 DNA: TGTGCCAGCAGCTTCGAATCGGGACTCCAAGAGACC.

This clone was detected only a few times. The read finishes 3 residues shy of the CDR3 end, and the germline J gene is used to complete it. The chain has TRBV6-2 or TRBV6-3 and TRBJ2-5, with no clear D. The CDR3 is made up of 14 amino acids. Germline V gene sequence: CDR1 MNHEY, CDR2 SVGEGT. The V gene lost 7 bases and the J gene lost 5 bases, with 17 bases spanning the gap. Partial CDR3 DNA: TGTGCCAGCACCCCTCTAGAGTCCCATGAGACC. This sequence encodes CASTPLESHET. The full CDR3 protein is CASTPLESHETQYF.

This clone was found a few times. The CDR3 extends 3 residues past the end of the read, so its final part is completed from the germline J gene. The chain couples TRBV7-8 to TRBJ2-5, with 10 bases aligning to TRBD2. Losses at the gene ends were 2 bases for V and 3 bases for J; bases not matched to a gene: 3. Germline loops: CDR1 SGHVS, CDR2 FQNEAQ. The CDR3 sequence is 15 residues long. CDR3 DNA, as far as it was read: TGTGCCAGCAGCTTACTCGGGACTAGCGAAGAGACC. It encodes CASSLLGTSEET. The whole CDR3 sequence is CASSLLGTSEETQYF.

A remark on this clone: The read ends 3 residues early relative to the CDR3; the germline J gene fills the gap. This chain uses TRBV7-9 with TRBJ1-2; no clear D. This CDR3 region has 15 residues. Germline loops: CDR1 SEHNR, CDR2 FQNEAQ (reference sequence). V lost 5 bases and J 7 bases, leaving 20 bases between the germline ends. The DNA read from the CDR3 is TGTGCCAGCAGCCCAACCCGTGGCCCAAAGGGTGGC. It specifies CASSPTRGPKGG. The full CDR3 protein reads CASSPTRGPKGGYTF.

About this clone: The sequenced fragment ends 3 residues before the CDR3 boundary, so the rest is inferred from the germline J gene. The chain combines TRBV7-9 with TRBJ2-7, with D tentatively TRBD1 (6 bases). The CDR3 is made up of 15 amino acids. CDR1 is SEHNR and CDR2 is FQNEAQ in the germline V gene (reference sequence). The V gene lost 4 bases and the J gene lost 2 bases, with 15 bases spanning the gap. The CDR3 here is CASSSPDRQTYEQYF. The DNA read from the CDR3 is TGTGCCAGCAGCTCCCCGGACAGACAAACCTACGAG.

There are a few counts of this clone. Read data end 3 residues before the CDR3 end; the end is taken from the germline J gene. Distinct nucleotide sequences in the sample also encode this CDR3. The genes are TRBV7-9 and TRBJ1-5; 7 positions match TRBD1. Germline assignment: CDR1 SEHNR and CDR2 FQNEAQ (reference sequence). The CDR3 length is 15 residues. V lost 4 bases to trimming and J lost 4 bases; unmatched junction nucleotides: 7. Incomplete CDR3 DNA: TGTGCCAGCAGCTCGACAGGGCCGGGGAATCAGCCC. Translated, it gives CASSSTGPGNQP. The whole CDR3 is CASSSTGPGNQPQHF.

Of note for this clone: The read falls 3 residues short of the CDR3 end, and the missing part is taken from the germline J gene. The chain combines TRBV11-3 with TRBJ2-1, with D hard to call. The germline V and J ends were trimmed by 5 bases and 5 bases, with 4 bases remaining between them. The CDR3 totals 11 residues. Germline lookup yields CDR1 SGHNT and CDR2 YENEEA. Incomplete CDR3 DNA: TGTGCCAGCAGCCAAAACAATGAG. Translating it yields CASSQNNE. The CDR3, in full, reads CASSQNNEQFF.

About this clone: The CDR3 is cut off 3 residues early in the read; its end comes from the germline J gene. The gene calls are TRBV7-3 and TRBJ2-1; 10 nucleotides match TRBD2. The CDR3 spans 16 residues. From germline, CDR1 is SGHTA and CDR2 FQGTGA. The V gene end was trimmed by 0 bases and the J gene end by 8 bases; junction bases not matched to a gene: 7. The DNA read from the CDR3 is TGTGCCAGCAGCTTAACTAAGCGGGAGGGGATCTATGAG. Translating gives CASSLTKREGIYE. The full CDR3 protein reads CASSLTKREGIYEQFF.

This clone came up a few times. Read data end 3 residues before the CDR3 end; the end is taken from the germline J gene. The chain uses TRBV7-2 and TRBJ2-7; TRBD2 aligns across 7 bases. The germline V gene encodes CDR1 SGHTA and CDR2 FQGNSA. The CDR3 spans 14 residues. V dropped 7 bases and J dropped 3; count of bases not matched to a gene: 9. The CDR3 region is CASTWSSGNYEQYF. Partial CDR3 DNA: TGTGCCAGCACCTGGTCGAGCGGGAACTACGAG.

This clone was counted a few times. With the read ending 3 residues before the CDR3 end, the germline J gene is used to fill in that end. The chain couples TRBV11-2 to TRBJ2-7, with D possibly called TRBD1 or TRBD2 (6 bases each). Trimming shortened V by 5 bases and J by 3 bases, and 17 bases separated the two germline ends. The CDR3 runs 15 residues. Germline V gene lookup returns CDR1 SGHAT and CDR2 FQNNGV. This CDR3 reads CASSNRAGQSYEQYF. Partial CDR3 DNA: TGTGCCAGCAGCAACCGGGCGGGACAAAGCTACGAG. Full variable domain (missing parts from reference TRBV11-2 and TRBJ2-7): EAGVAQSPRYKIIEKRQSVAFWCNPISGHATLYWYQQILGQGPKLLIQFQNNGVVDDSQLPKDRFSAERLKGVDSTLKIQPAKLEDSAVYLCASSNRAGQSYEQYFGPGTRLTVT.

There are a few counts of this clone. Read coverage stops 3 residues before the CDR3 terminus; the germline J gene supplies the remainder. This rearrangement joins TRBV7-2 to TRBJ2-1, with 7 bases aligning to TRBD1. The CDR3 is 15 amino acids. Trimming removed 0 bases from V and 4 bases from J; junction bases left unmatched: 3. Germline lookup yields CDR1 SGHTA and CDR2 FQGNSA. CDR3 amino acids: CASSLARTGYNEQFF. CDR3 DNA (partial): TGTGCCAGCAGCTTAGCTCGGACAGGTTACAATGAG.

This clone was observed a handful of times. The missing CDR3 end, 3 residues past where the read stops, is filled in from the germline J gene. This chain connects TRBV7-2 to TRBJ2-5, with 8 bases fitting TRBD1. After removal of 1 base from V and 5 bases from J, the junction contained 3 bases not matched to a gene. CDR3 length: 14 residues. The germline gives CDR1 SGHTA, CDR2 FQGNSA. The covered CDR3 bases are TGTGCCAGCAGCTTAGGACAGGGGTGGGAGACC. This gives the protein CASSLGQGWET. The whole CDR3 region reads CASSLGQGWETQYF. Full variable domain (missing parts from reference TRBV7-2 and TRBJ2-5): GAGVSQSPSNKVTEKGKDVELRCDPISGHTALYWYRQSLGQGLEFLIYFQGNSAPDKSGLPSDRFSAERTGGSVSTLTIQRTQQEDSAVYLCASSLGQGWETQYFGPGTRLLVL.

Only a few counts were recorded for this clone. The observed sequence ends 3 residues before the CDR3 terminus, with the missing tail filled in from the germline J gene. This chain links TRBV18 with TRBJ2-3; D remains ambiguous. The CDR3 has 12 residues. Trimming removed 5 bases at V and 6 bases at J, with 9 bases between. Germline V gene lookup returns CDR1 KGHSH and CDR2 LQKENI. The CDR3 spells CASSSGEDTQYF. The DNA read from the CDR3 is TGTGCCAGCTCATCAGGCGAGGATACG.

This clone was seen only a few times. The read terminates 3 residues ahead of where the CDR3 ends, so the germline J gene completes it. V is TRBV19 and J is TRBJ1-1; 9 nucleotides align to TRBD1. Germline CDR1 is LNHDA and CDR2 is SQIVND (reference sequence). The CDR3 length is 11 residues. Trimming removed 11 bases from V and 6 bases from J; junction bases left unmatched: 4. The DNA read from the CDR3 is TGTGCCGGACGGACAGGGGCTGAA. It codes for CAGRTGAE. The full CDR3 protein is CAGRTGAEAFF.

The sequenced CDR3 bases are TGTGCCAGCAGTTCACAGGGAGGGGATCAGCCC. This gives the protein CASSSQGGDQP. The full CDR3 protein reads CASSSQGGDQPQHF. The J gene is TRBJ1-5, the V gene TRBV7-2, with D perhaps matching TRBD1 (6 bases). The read is 3 residues too short to cover the CDR3 end, so that end is filled in from the germline J gene. V lost 6 bases and J lost 5, with 14 bases in between. The CDR3 totals 14 residues. Germline assignment: CDR1 SGHTA and CDR2 FQGNSA.

In the case of this clone: The read ends 3 residues early relative to the CDR3; the germline J gene fills the gap. This sequence joins TRBV7-2 and TRBJ2-5, with D hard to call. CDR1 SGHTA and CDR2 FQGNSA come from the germline V gene. The CDR3 length is 12 residues. Trimming stripped 3 bases from V and 4 bases from J, with 6 bases between. The CDR3 spells CASSFSSETQYF. The CDR3 bases that were read are TGTGCCAGCAGCTTTTCATCAGAGACC.

This clone was observed a few times. The CDR3 extends 3 residues past the end of the read, so its final part is completed from the germline J gene. This chain joins TRBV2 and TRBJ2-1, with D tentatively TRBD1 (5 bases). CDR3 length: 13 amino acids. V was clipped by 3 bases and J by 8 bases, with 11 bases between them. The germline V gene encodes CDR1 SNHLY and CDR2 FYNNEI. The CDR3 protein is CASSEFVGDEQFF. CDR3 DNA, as far as it was read: TGTGCCAGCAGTGAGTTTGTAGGGGATGAG.

This clone has only a few counts. The sequenced fragment ends 3 residues before the CDR3 boundary, so the rest is inferred from the germline J gene. This chain links TRBV7-2 with TRBJ2-1, with 9 bases lining up with TRBD1. Losses at the gene ends were 10 bases for V and 6 bases for J; bases not matched to a gene: 7. The CDR3 has 13 amino acids. Germline V gene lookup returns CDR1 SGHTA and CDR2 FQGNSA. The CDR3 protein is CATRDRVANEQFF. The sequenced CDR3 bases are TGTGCCACCCGGGACAGGGTTGCCAATGAG.